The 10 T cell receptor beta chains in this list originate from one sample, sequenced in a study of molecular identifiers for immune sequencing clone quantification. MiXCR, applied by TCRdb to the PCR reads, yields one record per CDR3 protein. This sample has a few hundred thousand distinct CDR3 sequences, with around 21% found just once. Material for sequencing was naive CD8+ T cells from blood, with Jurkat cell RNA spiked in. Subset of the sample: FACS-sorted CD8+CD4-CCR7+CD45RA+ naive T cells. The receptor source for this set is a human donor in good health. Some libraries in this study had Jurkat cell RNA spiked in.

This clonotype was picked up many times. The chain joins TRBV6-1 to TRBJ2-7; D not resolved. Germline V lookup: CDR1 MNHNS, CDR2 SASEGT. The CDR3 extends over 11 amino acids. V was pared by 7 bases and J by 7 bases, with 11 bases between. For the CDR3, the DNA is TGTGCCAGCATCTTGGGGTGGGAGCAGTACTTC. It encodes CASILGWEQYF.

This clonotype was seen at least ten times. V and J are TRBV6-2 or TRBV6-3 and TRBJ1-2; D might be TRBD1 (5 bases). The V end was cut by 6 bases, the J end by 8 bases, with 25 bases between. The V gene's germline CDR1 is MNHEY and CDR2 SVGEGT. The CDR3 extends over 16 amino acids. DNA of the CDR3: TGTGCCAGCAGCTTCACCTTAACAGGTCCCCGGGACGGCTACACCTTC. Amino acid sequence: CASSFTLTGPRDGYTF.

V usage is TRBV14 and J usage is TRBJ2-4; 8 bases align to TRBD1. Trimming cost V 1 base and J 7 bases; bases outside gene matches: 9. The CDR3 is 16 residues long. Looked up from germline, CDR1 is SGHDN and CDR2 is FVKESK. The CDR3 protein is CASSQGDHRGFNIQYF. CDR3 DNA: TGTGCCAGCAGCCAAGGGGACCACAGGGGGTTTAACATTCAGTACTTC.

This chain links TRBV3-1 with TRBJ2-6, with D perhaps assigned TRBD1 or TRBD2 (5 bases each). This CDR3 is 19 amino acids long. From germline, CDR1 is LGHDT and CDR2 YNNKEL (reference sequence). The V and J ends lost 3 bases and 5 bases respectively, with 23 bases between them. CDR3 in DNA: TGTGCCAGCAGCCAGGGGGATCTTTCCTTGACCGGCCGGGCCAACGTCCTGACTTTC. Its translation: CASSQGDLSLTGRANVLTF.

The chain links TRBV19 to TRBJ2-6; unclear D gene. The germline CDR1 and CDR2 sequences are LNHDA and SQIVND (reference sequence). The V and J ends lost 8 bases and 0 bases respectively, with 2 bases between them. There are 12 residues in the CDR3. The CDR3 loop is CASVSGANVLTF. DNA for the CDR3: TGTGCCAGTGTCTCTGGGGCCAACGTCCTGACTTTC.

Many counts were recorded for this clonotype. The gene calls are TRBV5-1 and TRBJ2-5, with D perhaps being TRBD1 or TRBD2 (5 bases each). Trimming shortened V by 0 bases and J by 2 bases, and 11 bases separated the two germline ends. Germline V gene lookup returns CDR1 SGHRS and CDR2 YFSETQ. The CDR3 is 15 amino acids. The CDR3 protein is CASSLEAGTQETQYF. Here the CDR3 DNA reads TGCGCCAGCAGCTTGGAGGCAGGGACGCAAGAGACCCAGTACTTC.

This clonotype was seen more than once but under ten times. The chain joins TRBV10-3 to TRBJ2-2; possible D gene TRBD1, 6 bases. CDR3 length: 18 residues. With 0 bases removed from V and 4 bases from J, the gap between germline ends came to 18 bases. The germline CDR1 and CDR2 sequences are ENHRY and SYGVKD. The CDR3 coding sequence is TGTGCCATCAGTGAGTCGACCCCGACAGGACGGGTCACCGGGGAGCTGTTTTTT. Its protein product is CAISESTPTGRVTGELFF.

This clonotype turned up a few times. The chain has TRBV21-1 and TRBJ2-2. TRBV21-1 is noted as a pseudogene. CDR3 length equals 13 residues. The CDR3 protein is CASRIDNTGELFF. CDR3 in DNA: TGTGCCAGCAGAATTGACAACACCGGGGAGCTGTTTTTT.

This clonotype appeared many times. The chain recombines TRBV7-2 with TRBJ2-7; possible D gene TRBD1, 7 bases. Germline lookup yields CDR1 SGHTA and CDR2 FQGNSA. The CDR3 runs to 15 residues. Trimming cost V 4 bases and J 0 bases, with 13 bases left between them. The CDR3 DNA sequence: TGTGCCAGCAGCTCCGCAGGGGGGAGCTCCTACGAGCAGTACTTC. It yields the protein CASSSAGGSSYEQYF.

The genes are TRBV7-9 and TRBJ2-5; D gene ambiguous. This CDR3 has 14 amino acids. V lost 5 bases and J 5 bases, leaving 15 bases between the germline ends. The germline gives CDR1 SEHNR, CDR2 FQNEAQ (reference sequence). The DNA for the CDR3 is TGTGCCAGCAGCCCCTCCCCGACCGACGAGACCCAGTACTTC. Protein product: CASSPSPTDETQYF.